Listed here is a single T cell receptor (beta chain). Antigen specificity is unknown. This record comes from a study of T-cell reconstitution after alpha-beta-depleted transplantation in children. Study findings and constraints: Roughly two months post-transplant, alpha-beta T cells reportedly originated from several hundred graft clones that had expanded. Surviving recipient cells, namely T cells and thymic progenitors, were the source of high day-60 TCRbeta diversity in some patients. Fresh T-cell production supplied most of the T-cell counts and diversity seen one year after transplant.

The ends were cut back, 3 bases at V and 0 bases at J, with 12 bases in the middle. Germline CDR1 LGHNA, CDR2 YSLEER. The length of the CDR3 is 16 residues. Unique molecular identifiers were incorporated during preparation of the TCRbeta library. Using its own MiXCR run on the PCR reads, TCRdb lists one record per CDR3 protein. The data hold some 300,000 distinct CDR3 sequences, with 7.5% to 9% observed a single time. The chain couples TRBV4-3 to TRBJ2-1; a possible D gene is TRBD2 (6 bases). Sequencing used peripheral blood, obtained 360 days after TCRalphabeta/CD19-depleted stem cell transplant. This clonotype originated in a female patient between 2 and 15 years old who had a stem cell transplant for Fanconi anemia, so the T cells may come from the graft donor. CDR3 region: CASSQSWGVSYNEQFF. The CDR3 DNA sequence: TGCGCCAGCAGCCAGTCCTGGGGGGTCTCCTACAATGAGCAGTTCTTC.